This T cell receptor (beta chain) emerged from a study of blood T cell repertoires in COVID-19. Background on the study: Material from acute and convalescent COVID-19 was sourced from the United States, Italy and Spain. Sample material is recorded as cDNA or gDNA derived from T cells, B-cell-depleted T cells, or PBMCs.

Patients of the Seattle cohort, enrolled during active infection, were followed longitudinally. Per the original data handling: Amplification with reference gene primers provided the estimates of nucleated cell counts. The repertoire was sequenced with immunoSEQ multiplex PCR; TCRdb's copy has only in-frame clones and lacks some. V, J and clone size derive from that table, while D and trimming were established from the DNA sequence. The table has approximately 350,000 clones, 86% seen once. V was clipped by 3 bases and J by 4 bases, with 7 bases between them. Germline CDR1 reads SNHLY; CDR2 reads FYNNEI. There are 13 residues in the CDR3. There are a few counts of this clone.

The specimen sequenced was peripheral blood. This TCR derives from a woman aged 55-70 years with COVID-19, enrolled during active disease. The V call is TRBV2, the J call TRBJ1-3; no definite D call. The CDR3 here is CASSDQAGNTIYF. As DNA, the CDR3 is TGTGCCAGCAGTGATCAGGCCGGAAACACCATATATTTT.